This entry is about one T cell receptor beta chain. Its matching antigen is unknown. There was relapse after autologous stem cell transplantation in every patient, and there was variation in brentuximab vedotin exposure. Some clones are missing from TCRdb's copy, which holds only in-frame ones; the method was immunoSEQ multiplex PCR. The table records 98,000 or so clones, about 88% of them present only once. This record belongs to a study of PD-1 blockade in classical Hodgkin lymphoma. Study overall: The study gave patients nivolumab 3 mg/kg intravenously every 2 weeks. General study findings and limits: Exclusion removed patients who began nivolumab under 1 year after ASCT. Lower baseline TCR diversity marked trial partial responders and progressors. Diminished baseline TCR diversity has been reported in newly diagnosed patients relative to healthy donors.

Germline V gives CDR1 SEHNR, CDR2 FQNEAQ (reference sequence). V was clipped by 4 bases and J by 10 bases, with 8 bases between them. The CDR3 is 11 residues long. The sequence derives from a human donor with classical Hodgkin lymphoma. This specimen consisted of peripheral blood mononuclear cells (PBMCs), obtained before the second cycle of nivolumab. The chain joins TRBV7-9 to TRBJ2-1, with D hard to call. Here the CDR3 reads CASSSLTEQFF. Here the CDR3 DNA reads TGTGCCAGCAGCTCCCTAACAGAGCAGTTCTTC.